The source of this TCR beta chain is a study of T cells expressing NK-cell markers. The overall study: CD3+CD56+NKG2C+, CD3+CD56+NKG2C- and CD3+CD56-NKG2C+ T cells, once sorted, supplied the TCR beta repertoires.

Study-wide results and limits: In a few donors, dominant clonotypes made up roughly 28.3-65% of CD3+CD56-NKG2C+ cells. For 5 to 7 donors, the dominant NKG2C+ clonotypes made up roughly 1.0-7.5% of their CD8+ T cells.

Scientists made TCR beta cDNA using 5'RACE template switching with UMIs. TCRdb re-called the 5' RACE reads and gives one entry per CDR3 protein, without DNA. This sample contains about 550,000 distinct CDR3 sequences. As to this clonotype: As yet, its antigen is unknown.

The source is a man in his late teens or twenties in good health. The material sequenced was blood T cells: a sorted CD56 or NKG2C T cell subset, CD4+ or CD8+ T cells, or bulk PBMC T cells (not recorded which).

The CDR3 is CSVEDGRGQGETQYF. This chain joins TRBV29-1 and TRBJ2-5; absent DNA, TCRdb's TRBD1 call cannot be checked. CDR3 length equals 15 residues. Germline CDR1 is SQVTM and CDR2 is ANQGSEA. The full variable domain, rest sourced from reference TRBV29-1 and TRBJ2-5, is SAVISQKPSRDICQRGTSLTIQCQVDSQVTMMFWYRQQPGQSLTLIATANQGSEATYESGFVIDKFPISRPNLTFSTLTVSNMSPEDSSIYLCSVEDGRGQGETQYFGPGTRLLVL.